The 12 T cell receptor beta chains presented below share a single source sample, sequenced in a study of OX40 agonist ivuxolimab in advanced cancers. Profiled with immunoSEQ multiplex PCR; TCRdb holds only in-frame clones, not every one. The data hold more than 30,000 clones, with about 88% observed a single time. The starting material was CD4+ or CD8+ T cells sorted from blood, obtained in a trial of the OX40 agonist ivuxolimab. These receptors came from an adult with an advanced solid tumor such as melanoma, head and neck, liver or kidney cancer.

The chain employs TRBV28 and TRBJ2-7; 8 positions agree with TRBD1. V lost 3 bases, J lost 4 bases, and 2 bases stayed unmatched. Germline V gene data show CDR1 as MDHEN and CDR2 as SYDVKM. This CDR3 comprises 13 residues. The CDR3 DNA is TGTGCCAGCAGTTTTGGACAGGGTTACGAGCAGTACTTC. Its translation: CASSFGQGYEQYF.

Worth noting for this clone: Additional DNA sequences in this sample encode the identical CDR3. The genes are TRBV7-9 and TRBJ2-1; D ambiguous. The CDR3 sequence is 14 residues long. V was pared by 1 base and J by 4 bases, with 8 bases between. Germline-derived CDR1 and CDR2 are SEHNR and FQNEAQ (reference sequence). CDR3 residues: CASSLGGDYNEQFF. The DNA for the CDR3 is TGTGCCAGCAGCTTAGGTGGCGATTACAATGAGCAGTTCTTC. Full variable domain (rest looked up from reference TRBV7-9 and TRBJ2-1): DTGVSQNPRHKITKRGQNVTFRCDPISEHNRLYWYRQTLGQGPEFLTYFQNEAQLEKSRLLSDRFSAERPKGSFSTLEIQRTEQGDSAMYLCASSLGGDYNEQFFGPGTRLTVL.

CDR3 region: CASSFAGDTEAFF. CDR3 DNA: TGTGCCAGCAGCTTCGCGGGCGACACTGAAGCTTTCTTT. The chain has TRBV7-2 and TRBJ1-1, with D hard to call. Germline CDR1 is SGHTA and CDR2 is FQGNSA. Trimming left V 3 bases short and J 3 bases short, with 8 bases between. CDR3 length: 13 amino acids.

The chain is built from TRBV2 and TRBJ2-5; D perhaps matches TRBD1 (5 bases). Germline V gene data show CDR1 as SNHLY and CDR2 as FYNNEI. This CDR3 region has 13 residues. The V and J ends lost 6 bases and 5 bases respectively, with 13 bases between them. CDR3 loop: CASRSGYMETQYF. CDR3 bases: TGTGCCAGCAGGTCAGGGTACATGGAGACCCAGTACTTC.

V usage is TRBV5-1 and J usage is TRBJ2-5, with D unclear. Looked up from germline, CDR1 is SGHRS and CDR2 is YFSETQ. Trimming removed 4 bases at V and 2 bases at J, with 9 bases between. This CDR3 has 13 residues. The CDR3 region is CASSQQMQETQYF. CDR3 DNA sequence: TGCGCCAGCAGCCAGCAGATGCAAGAGACCCAGTACTTC. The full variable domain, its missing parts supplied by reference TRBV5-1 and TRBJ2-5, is KAGVTQTPRYLIKTRGQQVTLSCSPISGHRSVSWYQQTPGQGLQFLFEYFSETQRNKGNFPGRFSGRQFSNSRSEMNVSTLELGDSALYLCASSQQMQETQYFGPGTRLLVL.

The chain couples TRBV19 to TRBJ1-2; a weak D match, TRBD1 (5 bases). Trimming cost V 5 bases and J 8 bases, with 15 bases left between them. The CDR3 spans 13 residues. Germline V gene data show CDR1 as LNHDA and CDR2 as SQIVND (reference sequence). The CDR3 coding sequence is TGTGCCAGTAGTTCCCCGCAGGGATCAGGCTACACCTTC. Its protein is CASSSPQGSGYTF.

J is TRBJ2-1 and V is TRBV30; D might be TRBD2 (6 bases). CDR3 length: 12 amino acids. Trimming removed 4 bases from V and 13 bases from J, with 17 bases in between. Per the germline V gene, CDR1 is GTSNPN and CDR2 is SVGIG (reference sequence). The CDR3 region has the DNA TGTGCCTGGATCGGCCGGGGGAAGGGTCAGTTCTTC. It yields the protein CAWIGRGKGQFF.

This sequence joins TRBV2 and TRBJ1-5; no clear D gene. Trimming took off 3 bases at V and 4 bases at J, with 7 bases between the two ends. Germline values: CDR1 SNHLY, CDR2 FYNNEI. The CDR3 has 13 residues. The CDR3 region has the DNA TGTGCCAGCAGTGATGAACGGAATCAGCCCCAGCATTTT. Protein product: CASSDERNQPQHF.

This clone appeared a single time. CDR3 in amino acids: CASSVDSHTGELFF. The CDR3 DNA reads as TGTGCCAGCAGCGTAGACAGTCACACCGGGGAGCTGTTTTTT. The V call is TRBV9, the J call TRBJ2-2; no reliable D call. The CDR3 has 14 residues. The V gene lost 0 bases and the J gene lost 3 bases, with 6 bases spanning the gap. Germline values: CDR1 SGDLS, CDR2 YYNGEE.

The CDR3 reads CASSSLGTGGDTEAFF. For the CDR3, the DNA is TGTGCCAGCAGTAGCCTCGGGACAGGAGGGGACACTGAAGCTTTCTTT. The V call is TRBV27, the J call TRBJ1-1, with 8 bases lining up with TRBD1. Germline V gene data show CDR1 as MNHEY and CDR2 as SMNVEV (reference sequence). Trimming cost V 5 bases and J 3 bases; bases outside gene matches: 11. The CDR3 loop spans 16 amino acids.

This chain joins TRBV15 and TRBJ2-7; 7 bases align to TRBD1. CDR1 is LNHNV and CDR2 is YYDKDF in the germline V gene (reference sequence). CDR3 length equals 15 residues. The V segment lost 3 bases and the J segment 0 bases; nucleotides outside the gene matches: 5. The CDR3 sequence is CATSRRQGHSYEQYF. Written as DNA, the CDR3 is TGTGCCACCAGCAGGAGACAGGGCCACTCCTACGAGCAGTACTTC. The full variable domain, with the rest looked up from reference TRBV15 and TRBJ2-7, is DAMVIQNPRYQVTQFGKPVTLSCSQTLNHNVMYWYQQKSSQAPKLLFHYYDKDFNNEADTPDNFQSRRPNTSFCFLDIRSPGLGDTAMYLCATSRRQGHSYEQYFGPGTRLTVT.

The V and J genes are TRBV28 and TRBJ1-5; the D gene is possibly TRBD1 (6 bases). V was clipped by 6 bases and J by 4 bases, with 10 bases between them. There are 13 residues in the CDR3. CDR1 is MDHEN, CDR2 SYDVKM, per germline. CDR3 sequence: CASSVQGNQPQHF. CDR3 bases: TGTGCCAGCAGCGTTCAGGGGAATCAGCCCCAGCATTTT.